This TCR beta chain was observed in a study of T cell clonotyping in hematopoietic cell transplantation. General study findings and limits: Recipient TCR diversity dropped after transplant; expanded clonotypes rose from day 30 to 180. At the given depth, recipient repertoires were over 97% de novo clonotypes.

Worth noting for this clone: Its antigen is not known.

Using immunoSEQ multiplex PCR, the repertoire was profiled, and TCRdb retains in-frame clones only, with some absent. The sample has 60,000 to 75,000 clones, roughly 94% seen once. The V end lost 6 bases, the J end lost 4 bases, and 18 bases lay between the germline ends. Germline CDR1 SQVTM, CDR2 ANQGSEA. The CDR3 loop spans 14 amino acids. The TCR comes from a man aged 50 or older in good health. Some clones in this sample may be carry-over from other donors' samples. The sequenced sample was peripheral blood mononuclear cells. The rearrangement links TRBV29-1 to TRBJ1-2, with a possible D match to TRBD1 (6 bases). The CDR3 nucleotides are TGCAGCGTGACCATAGGACAGAGTTTCTATGGCTACACCTTC. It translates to CSVTIGQSFYGYTF.